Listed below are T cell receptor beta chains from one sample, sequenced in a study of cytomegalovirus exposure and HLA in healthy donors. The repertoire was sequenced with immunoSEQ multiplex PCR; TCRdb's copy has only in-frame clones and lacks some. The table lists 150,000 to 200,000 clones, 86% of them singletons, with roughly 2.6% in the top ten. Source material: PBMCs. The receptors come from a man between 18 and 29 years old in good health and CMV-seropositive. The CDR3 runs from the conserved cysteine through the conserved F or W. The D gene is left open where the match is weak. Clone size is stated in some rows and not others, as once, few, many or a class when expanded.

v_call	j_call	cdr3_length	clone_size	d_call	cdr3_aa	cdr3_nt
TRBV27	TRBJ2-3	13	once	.	CASSLKRLDTQYF	TGTGCCAGCAGTTTAAAGCGGTTGGATACGCAGTATTTT
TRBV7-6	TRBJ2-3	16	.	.	CASSSEGELGTDTQYF	TGTGCCAGCAGCTCCGAGGGGGAGCTTGGGACAGATACGCAGTATTTT
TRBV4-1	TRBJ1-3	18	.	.	CASSQSGGAGVDGNTIYF	TGCGCCAGCAGCCAATCTGGGGGGGCTGGTGTGGATGGAAACACCATATATTTT
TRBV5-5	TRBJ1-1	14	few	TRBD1	CASSLGGQGIEAFF	TGTGCCAGCAGCTTGGGGGGACAGGGGATTGAAGCTTTCTTT
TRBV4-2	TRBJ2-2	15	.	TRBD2	CASSALAGDTGELFF	TGTGCCAGCAGCGCACTAGCGGGAGACACCGGGGAGCTGTTTTTT
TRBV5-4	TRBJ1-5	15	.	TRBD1	CASSPAGTGVQPQHF	TGTGCCAGCAGCCCAGCAGGGACAGGGGTTCAGCCCCAGCATTTT
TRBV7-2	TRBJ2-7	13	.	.	CASSFPGVIEQYF	TGTGCCAGCAGCTTCCCAGGGGTTATCGAGCAGTACTTC
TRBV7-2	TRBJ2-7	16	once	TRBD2	CASSPAGGFSSYEQYF	TGTGCCAGCAGCCCCGCCGGGGGGTTTAGCTCCTACGAGCAGTACTTC
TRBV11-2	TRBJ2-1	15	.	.	CASSLGLQTNNEQFF	TGTGCCAGCAGCTTAGGACTCCAAACGAACAATGAGCAGTTCTTC
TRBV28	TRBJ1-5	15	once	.	CASRRGFYSNQPQHF	TGTGCCAGCAGAAGGGGGTTCTATAGCAATCAGCCCCAGCATTTT
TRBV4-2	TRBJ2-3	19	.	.	CASSQDHNSQEGPSDTQYF	TGTGCCAGCAGCCAAGATCACAACTCGCAGGAGGGCCCTTCAGATACGCAGTATTTT
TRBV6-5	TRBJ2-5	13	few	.	CASSYQDRETQYF	TGTGCCAGCAGTTACCAGGACAGAGAGACCCAGTACTTC
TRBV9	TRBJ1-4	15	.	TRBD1	CASSGSGTVNEKLFF	TGTGCCAGCAGCGGTTCGGGGACAGTGAATGAAAAACTGTTTTTT
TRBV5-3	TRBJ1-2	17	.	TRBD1	CARHYRTGPYFWGGYTF	TGTGCCCGACACTATCGGACAGGTCCCTACTTCTGGGGTGGCTACACCTTC
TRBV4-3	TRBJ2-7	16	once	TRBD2	CASSHFGASGTYEQYF	TGCGCCAGCAGCCACTTCGGGGCTAGCGGGACCTACGAGCAGTACTTC
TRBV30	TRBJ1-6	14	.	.	CAWSVGQFNSPLHF	TGTGCCTGGAGTGTGGGGCAGTTTAATTCACCCCTCCACTTT
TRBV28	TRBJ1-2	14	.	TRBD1	CASSSSTGLYGYTF	TGTGCCAGCAGTTCCTCGACAGGGTTATATGGCTACACCTTC
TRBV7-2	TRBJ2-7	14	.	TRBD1	CASSLVTGAGEQYF	TGTGCCAGCAGCTTAGTCACAGGGGCCGGCGAGCAGTACTTC
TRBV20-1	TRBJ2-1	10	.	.	CSGLDNEQFF	TGCAGTGGACTAGACAATGAGCAGTTCTTC
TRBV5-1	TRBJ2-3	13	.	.	CASSLTGQDTQYF	TGCGCCAGCAGCTTGACAGGGCAGGATACGCAGTATTTT
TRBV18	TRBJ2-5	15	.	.	CASSPTGPREETQYF	TGTGCCAGCTCACCGACCGGGCCGAGGGAAGAGACCCAGTACTTC
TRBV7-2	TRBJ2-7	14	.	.	CASSLGQGAYEQYF	TGTGCCAGCAGCTTGGGTCAGGGTGCCTACGAGCAGTACTTC
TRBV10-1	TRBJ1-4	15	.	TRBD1	CASKDRGPRGEKLFF	TGCGCCAGCAAGGACAGGGGGCCGAGAGGAGAAAAACTGTTTTTT
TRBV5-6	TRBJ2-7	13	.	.	CASSIGQTDEQYF	TGTGCCAGCAGCATTGGACAGACAGACGAGCAGTACTTC
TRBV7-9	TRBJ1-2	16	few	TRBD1	CASSSPGQGMDYGYTF	TGTGCCAGCAGCTCTCCGGGACAGGGTATGGACTATGGCTACACCTTC
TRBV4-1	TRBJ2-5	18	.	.	CASSQGKSATAPQETQYF	TGCGCCAGCAGCCAAGGAAAGTCAGCGACAGCCCCCCAAGAGACCCAGTACTTC
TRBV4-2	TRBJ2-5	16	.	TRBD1	CASSQGGGAHQETQYF	TGTGCCAGCAGCCAAGGAGGGGGCGCCCACCAAGAGACCCAGTACTTC
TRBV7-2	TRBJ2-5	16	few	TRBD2	CASSPTGAGLVETQYF	TGTGCCAGCAGCCCTACTGGAGCGGGGCTGGTGGAGACCCAGTACTTC
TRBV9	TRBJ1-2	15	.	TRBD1	CASAGQGKANYGYTF	TGTGCCAGCGCCGGACAGGGCAAAGCTAACTATGGCTACACCTTC
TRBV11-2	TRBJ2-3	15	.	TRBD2	CASSLTSGGSDTQYF	TGTGCCAGCAGCTTAACTAGCGGGGGTTCAGATACGCAGTATTTT
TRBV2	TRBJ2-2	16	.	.	CASHLVKTTNTGELFF	TGTGCCAGCCATCTCGTAAAGACTACCAACACCGGGGAGCTGTTTTTT
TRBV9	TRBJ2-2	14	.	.	CASSVGHISGELFF	TGTGCCAGCAGCGTAGGGCACATATCCGGGGAGCTGTTTTTT
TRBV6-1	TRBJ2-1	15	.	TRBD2	CASSWTSGDYNEQFF	TGTGCCAGCTCTTGGACTAGCGGGGACTACAATGAGCAGTTCTTC
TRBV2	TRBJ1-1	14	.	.	CASNWGVGVTEAFF	TGTGCCAGCAATTGGGGGGTGGGGGTCACTGAAGCTTTCTTT
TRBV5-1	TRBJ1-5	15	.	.	CASSLAGTGNQPQHF	TGCGCCAGCAGCTTGGCCGGTACAGGTAATCAGCCCCAGCATTTT
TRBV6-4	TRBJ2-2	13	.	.	CASSDADTGELFF	TGTGCCAGCAGTGACGCGGACACCGGGGAGCTGTTTTTT
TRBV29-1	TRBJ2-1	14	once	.	CSAGEGGSYNEQFF	TGCAGCGCAGGGGAGGGGGGCTCCTACAATGAGCAGTTCTTC
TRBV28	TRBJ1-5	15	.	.	CASHSLLQPNQPQHF	TGTGCCAGCCACAGTTTATTGCAGCCCAATCAGCCCCAGCATTTT
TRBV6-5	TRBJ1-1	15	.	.	CASSYSASRGTEAFF	TGTGCCAGCAGTTACTCCGCATCCCGGGGCACTGAAGCTTTCTTT
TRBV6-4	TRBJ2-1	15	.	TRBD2	CASSVAGGTGNEQFF	TGTGCCAGCAGTGTAGCGGGAGGCACGGGGAATGAGCAGTTCTTC
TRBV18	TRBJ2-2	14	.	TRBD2	CASSGTRNTGELFF	TGTGCCAGCTCCGGGACTAGGAACACCGGGGAGCTGTTTTTT
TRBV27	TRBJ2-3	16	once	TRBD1	CASSPSGQARGDTQYF	TGTGCCAGCAGTCCCTCGGGACAGGCAAGGGGGGATACGCAGTATTTT
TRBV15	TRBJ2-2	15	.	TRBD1	CATSVSTGHTGELFF	TGTGCCACCAGCGTCTCGACAGGGCACACCGGGGAGCTGTTTTTT
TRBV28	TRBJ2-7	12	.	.	CASRSGRERQYF	TGTGCCAGCAGATCAGGCAGGGAAAGGCAGTACTTC
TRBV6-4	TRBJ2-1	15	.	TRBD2	CASSESGSSYNEQFF	TGTGCCAGCAGTGAAAGCGGGAGCTCCTACAATGAGCAGTTCTTC
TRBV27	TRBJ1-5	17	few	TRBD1	CASSGTGGVLDGQPQHF	TGTGCCTCCTCCGGGACAGGTGGGGTTCTTGATGGTCAGCCCCAGCATTTT
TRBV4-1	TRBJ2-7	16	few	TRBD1	CASSQVYGTGAYEQYF	TGCGCCAGCAGCCAAGTTTATGGGACAGGCGCCTACGAGCAGTACTTC
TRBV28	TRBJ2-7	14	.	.	CASSHPRGTYEQYF	TGTGCCAGCAGTCACCCCCGGGGTACCTACGAGCAGTACTTC
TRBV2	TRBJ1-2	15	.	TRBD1	CASSPRDRGGYGYTF	TGTGCCAGCAGTCCCCGGGACAGGGGAGGCTATGGCTACACCTTC
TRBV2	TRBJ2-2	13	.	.	CASKTRVEGELFF	TGTGCCAGCAAAACGAGGGTTGAGGGGGAGCTGTTTTTT